The rows below give T cell receptor beta chains drawn from one sample of a study of cytomegalovirus exposure and HLA in healthy donors. Data came from immunoSEQ multiplex PCR; TCRdb stores just in-frame clones and leaves some out. The sample has about 170,000 clones, under 90% seen once. Sequencing used PBMCs. These receptors were collected from a man aged 18 to 30 in good health and CMV-seropositive. Each CDR3 is given with its conserved first and last residue. The order of the fields is J gene, V gene, clone size, D gene, CDR3 protein, CDR3 DNA. A D gene is named only where the DNA matches it firmly. Expanded clones get a size class; other rows say once, few or many, or leave the size out.

j_call: TRBJ2-5; v_call: TRBV6-5; clone_size: NA; d_call: NA; cdr3_aa: CASMLLDRQETQYF; cdr3_nt: TGTGCCAGCATGTTACTTGACAGACAAGAGACCCAGTACTTC
j_call: TRBJ2-2; v_call: TRBV2; clone_size: NA; d_call: TRBD1; cdr3_aa: CASRGGQGAAGELFF; cdr3_nt: TGTGCCAGCAGGGGGGGACAGGGGGCAGCCGGGGAGCTGTTTTTT
j_call: TRBJ1-1; v_call: TRBV2; clone_size: NA; d_call: TRBD1; cdr3_aa: CASSVQGETEAFF; cdr3_nt: TGTGCCAGCAGTGTACAGGGGGAGACTGAAGCTTTCTTT
j_call: TRBJ2-7; v_call: TRBV4-1; clone_size: NA; d_call: TRBD2; cdr3_aa: CASSQGPGTSGSYEQYF; cdr3_nt: TGCGCCAGCAGCCAAGGTCCCGGGACTAGCGGGAGCTACGAGCAGTACTTC
j_call: TRBJ1-1; v_call: TRBV2; clone_size: once; d_call: NA; cdr3_aa: CASSSGENTEAFF; cdr3_nt: TGTGCCAGCAGCTCCGGAGAAAACACTGAAGCTTTCTTT
j_call: TRBJ2-5; v_call: TRBV29-1; clone_size: NA; d_call: TRBD1; cdr3_aa: CSIDRGSQETQYF; cdr3_nt: TGCAGCATCGACAGGGGAAGCCAAGAGACCCAGTACTTC
j_call: TRBJ2-2; v_call: TRBV2; clone_size: few; d_call: NA; cdr3_aa: CASKVEATGELFF; cdr3_nt: TGTGCCAGCAAAGTTGAGGCCACCGGGGAGCTGTTTTTT
j_call: TRBJ2-3; v_call: TRBV29-1; clone_size: NA; d_call: NA; cdr3_aa: CSVEAGPSLGTQYF; cdr3_nt: TGCAGCGTTGAGGCAGGTCCCAGCTTGGGTACGCAGTATTTT
j_call: TRBJ2-2; v_call: TRBV19; clone_size: NA; d_call: NA; cdr3_aa: CASSANLEGGELFF; cdr3_nt: TGTGCCAGTAGTGCCAACCTCGAGGGCGGGGAGCTGTTTTTT
j_call: TRBJ2-1; v_call: TRBV28; clone_size: NA; d_call: TRBD1; cdr3_aa: CASSTPGQGRYNEQFF; cdr3_nt: TGTGCCAGCAGTACGCCGGGACAGGGGAGGTACAATGAGCAGTTCTTC
j_call: TRBJ1-4; v_call: TRBV5-4; clone_size: NA; d_call: TRBD1; cdr3_aa: CASSLGDRVTDEKLFF; cdr3_nt: TGTGCCAGCAGCTTGGGAGACAGGGTAACGGATGAAAAACTGTTTTTT
j_call: TRBJ2-7; v_call: TRBV9; clone_size: NA; d_call: TRBD2; cdr3_aa: CASSVGGGNYEQYF; cdr3_nt: TGTGCCAGCAGCGTAGGGGGAGGGAACTACGAGCAGTACTTC
j_call: TRBJ2-1; v_call: TRBV7-3; clone_size: NA; d_call: TRBD1; cdr3_aa: CASSRTGGPNLYNEQFF; cdr3_nt: TGTGCCAGCAGCCGGACAGGGGGTCCCAATCTCTACAATGAGCAGTTCTTC
j_call: TRBJ2-1; v_call: TRBV7-9; clone_size: NA; d_call: TRBD2; cdr3_aa: CASSLIRGSPYNEQFF; cdr3_nt: TGTGCCAGCAGCTTAATTCGCGGGAGTCCCTACAATGAGCAGTTCTTC
j_call: TRBJ2-2; v_call: TRBV10-3; clone_size: NA; d_call: TRBD2; cdr3_aa: CAIKFQRESGELFF; cdr3_nt: TGTGCCATCAAGTTCCAGCGGGAGTCCGGGGAGCTGTTTTTT
j_call: TRBJ2-1; v_call: TRBV9; clone_size: NA; d_call: TRBD1; cdr3_aa: CASSARTGDYNEQFF; cdr3_nt: TGTGCCAGCAGCGCAAGGACAGGGGACTACAATGAGCAGTTCTTC
j_call: TRBJ2-1; v_call: TRBV27; clone_size: NA; d_call: TRBD1; cdr3_aa: CASRKTGGNEQFF; cdr3_nt: TGTGCCAGCAGGAAAACAGGGGGCAATGAGCAGTTCTTC
j_call: TRBJ1-5; v_call: TRBV2; clone_size: NA; d_call: NA; cdr3_aa: CASTSQLGLNQPQHF; cdr3_nt: TGTGCCAGCACCTCCCAACTGGGACTAAATCAGCCCCAGCATTTT
j_call: TRBJ2-1; v_call: TRBV7-6; clone_size: once; d_call: TRBD2; cdr3_aa: CASSPLAGGYNEQFF; cdr3_nt: TGTGCCAGCAGCCCTCTAGCGGGAGGGTACAATGAGCAGTTCTTC
j_call: TRBJ2-5; v_call: TRBV11-2; clone_size: once; d_call: NA; cdr3_aa: CASSLQQETQYF; cdr3_nt: TGTGCCAGCAGCTTACAGCAAGAGACCCAGTACTTC
j_call: TRBJ1-2; v_call: TRBV5-4; clone_size: NA; d_call: TRBD1; cdr3_aa: CASSSGTGGYGYTF; cdr3_nt: TGTGCCAGCAGCTCGGGGACAGGGGGTTATGGCTACACCTTC
j_call: TRBJ2-2; v_call: TRBV7-9; clone_size: NA; d_call: NA; cdr3_aa: CASSLDLNTGELFF; cdr3_nt: TGTGCCAGCAGCTTAGACTTGAACACCGGGGAGCTGTTTTTT
j_call: TRBJ2-1; v_call: TRBV29-1; clone_size: NA; d_call: NA; cdr3_aa: CSVVERTSDEQFF; cdr3_nt: TGCAGCGTTGTCGAGAGAACCAGCGATGAGCAGTTCTTC
j_call: TRBJ2-7; v_call: TRBV7-6; clone_size: once; d_call: NA; cdr3_aa: CASSPDGPGYRYEQYF; cdr3_nt: TGTGCCAGCAGCCCCGATGGGCCAGGGTATCGCTACGAGCAGTACTTC
j_call: TRBJ2-7; v_call: TRBV6-6; clone_size: NA; d_call: NA; cdr3_aa: CASRPPLSRYEQYF; cdr3_nt: TGTGCCAGCAGACCCCCGCTTAGCCGCTACGAGCAGTACTTC
j_call: TRBJ2-1; v_call: TRBV6-1; clone_size: NA; d_call: TRBD2; cdr3_aa: CASSARTSGANSNEQFF; cdr3_nt: TGTGCCAGCAGTGCTAGGACTAGCGGGGCTAACTCCAATGAGCAGTTCTTC
j_call: TRBJ1-5; v_call: TRBV4-2; clone_size: NA; d_call: NA; cdr3_aa: CASSQDPGPISNQPQHF; cdr3_nt: TGTGCCAGCAGCCAAGACCCAGGGCCCATCAGCAATCAGCCCCAGCATTTT
j_call: TRBJ2-7; v_call: TRBV4-2; clone_size: NA; d_call: TRBD2; cdr3_aa: CASSQDELAGYEQYF; cdr3_nt: TGTGCCAGCAGCCAAGACGAGCTAGCGGGTTACGAGCAGTACTTC
j_call: TRBJ2-1; v_call: TRBV29-1; clone_size: NA; d_call: TRBD2; cdr3_aa: CSAISGRAGVEQFF; cdr3_nt: TGCAGCGCTATTAGCGGGAGGGCCGGAGTTGAGCAGTTCTTC
j_call: TRBJ2-7; v_call: TRBV5-1; clone_size: NA; d_call: NA; cdr3_aa: CASSFSTARTYEQYF; cdr3_nt: TGCGCCAGCAGCTTTTCGACAGCCCGTACCTACGAGCAGTACTTC
j_call: TRBJ2-3; v_call: TRBV6-5; clone_size: NA; d_call: TRBD2; cdr3_aa: CASSSLAGGNTDTQYF; cdr3_nt: TGTGCCAGCAGTTCGCTAGCGGGAGGGAACACAGATACGCAGTATTTT
j_call: TRBJ2-3; v_call: TRBV27; clone_size: NA; d_call: TRBD2; cdr3_aa: CASSPLAGGTDTQYF; cdr3_nt: TGTGCCAGCAGTCCCTTAGCGGGAGGTACAGATACGCAGTATTTT
j_call: TRBJ2-7; v_call: TRBV6-6; clone_size: NA; d_call: TRBD2; cdr3_aa: CASSQIAGTYEQYF; cdr3_nt: TGTGCCAGCAGCCAGATAGCGGGAACCTACGAGCAGTACTTC
j_call: TRBJ2-1; v_call: TRBV13; clone_size: NA; d_call: TRBD1; cdr3_aa: CASYQTGIYNEQFF; cdr3_nt: TGTGCCAGCTATCAGACAGGGATATACAATGAGCAGTTCTTC
j_call: TRBJ2-1; v_call: TRBV9; clone_size: NA; d_call: TRBD2; cdr3_aa: CASSVGGGRAQYNEQFF; cdr3_nt: TGTGCCAGCAGCGTAGGGGGCGGGAGGGCCCAGTACAATGAGCAGTTCTTC
j_call: TRBJ2-7; v_call: TRBV19; clone_size: NA; d_call: NA; cdr3_aa: CASRGPTVYEQYF; cdr3_nt: TGTGCCAGTCGCGGACCGACAGTCTACGAGCAGTACTTC
j_call: TRBJ2-7; v_call: TRBV14; clone_size: NA; d_call: TRBD2; cdr3_aa: CASSQGTSVREQYF; cdr3_nt: TGTGCCAGCAGCCAAGGCACTAGCGTAAGGGAGCAGTACTTC
j_call: TRBJ2-7; v_call: TRBV5-4; clone_size: NA; d_call: TRBD2; cdr3_aa: CASSLVDVPGGEQYF; cdr3_nt: TGTGCCAGCAGCTTGGTAGATGTACCCGGGGGGGAGCAGTACTTC
j_call: TRBJ2-3; v_call: TRBV2; clone_size: once; d_call: NA; cdr3_aa: CASRLDWKDTQYF; cdr3_nt: TGTGCCAGCAGATTAGACTGGAAAGATACGCAGTATTTT
j_call: TRBJ2-5; v_call: TRBV7-9; clone_size: NA; d_call: TRBD2; cdr3_aa: CASSSNSGRGGQETQYF; cdr3_nt: TGTGCCAGCAGCTCAAATAGCGGGAGAGGGGGCCAAGAGACCCAGTACTTC
j_call: TRBJ2-1; v_call: TRBV25-1; clone_size: NA; d_call: TRBD2; cdr3_aa: CASSDYLAGDEQFF; cdr3_nt: TGTGCCAGCAGTGATTACCTAGCGGGAGATGAGCAGTTCTTC
j_call: TRBJ2-2; v_call: TRBV29-1; clone_size: NA; d_call: TRBD1; cdr3_aa: CSARQGAGTGELFF; cdr3_nt: TGCAGCGCCAGACAGGGGGCGGGCACCGGGGAGCTGTTTTTT
j_call: TRBJ1-1; v_call: TRBV6-1; clone_size: NA; d_call: NA; cdr3_aa: CASIRGTEAFF; cdr3_nt: TGTGCCAGCATTAGGGGTACTGAAGCTTTCTTT
j_call: TRBJ2-7; v_call: TRBV28; clone_size: NA; d_call: TRBD2; cdr3_aa: CASSHRLAGAYEQYF; cdr3_nt: TGTGCCAGCAGCCATAGACTAGCGGGAGCCTACGAGCAGTACTTC
j_call: TRBJ1-1; v_call: TRBV14; clone_size: NA; d_call: NA; cdr3_aa: CASSRRGGQLEAFF; cdr3_nt: TGTGCCAGCAGCCGAAGGGGCGGACAGCTTGAAGCTTTCTTT
j_call: TRBJ1-2; v_call: TRBV11-2; clone_size: NA; d_call: NA; cdr3_aa: CASSLGGSGYTF; cdr3_nt: TGTGCCAGCAGCTTAGGAGGGAGTGGCTACACCTTC
j_call: TRBJ2-2; v_call: TRBV7-9; clone_size: NA; d_call: TRBD1; cdr3_aa: CASSLGQGAQTGELFF; cdr3_nt: TGTGCCAGCAGCTTAGGACAGGGGGCGCAAACCGGGGAGCTGTTTTTT
j_call: TRBJ1-1; v_call: TRBV25-1; clone_size: NA; d_call: NA; cdr3_aa: CASSWETEAFF; cdr3_nt: TGTGCCAGCAGCTGGGAGACTGAAGCTTTCTTT
j_call: TRBJ2-1; v_call: TRBV28; clone_size: NA; d_call: TRBD2; cdr3_aa: CASSARAGVSRNEQFF; cdr3_nt: TGTGCCAGCAGCGCTAGGGCGGGAGTATCCCGAAATGAGCAGTTCTTC
j_call: TRBJ2-1; v_call: TRBV14; clone_size: NA; d_call: TRBD1; cdr3_aa: CASSPDRFFNEQFF; cdr3_nt: TGTGCCAGCAGCCCGGACAGGTTCTTCAATGAGCAGTTCTTC
j_call: TRBJ2-6; v_call: TRBV4-1; clone_size: NA; d_call: NA; cdr3_aa: CASSQQNRAGANVLTF; cdr3_nt: TGCGCCAGCAGCCAACAAAACAGGGCTGGGGCCAACGTCCTGACTTTC
j_call: TRBJ1-5; v_call: TRBV14; clone_size: NA; d_call: TRBD1; cdr3_aa: CASSLRDRDSNQPQHF; cdr3_nt: TGTGCCAGCAGCCTCCGGGACAGGGATAGCAATCAGCCCCAGCATTTT
j_call: TRBJ2-7; v_call: TRBV5-1; clone_size: NA; d_call: TRBD1; cdr3_aa: CASSRLQGAAYEQYF; cdr3_nt: TGCGCCAGCAGCAGATTACAGGGGGCGGCTTACGAGCAGTACTTC
j_call: TRBJ1-3; v_call: TRBV5-1; clone_size: NA; d_call: NA; cdr3_aa: CASSLSGQTGNTIYF; cdr3_nt: TGCGCCAGCAGCTTGTCCGGACAGACTGGAAACACCATATATTTT
j_call: TRBJ2-7; v_call: TRBV11-2; clone_size: NA; d_call: TRBD2; cdr3_aa: CASSLTSGRANNEQYF; cdr3_nt: TGTGCCAGCAGCTTGACTAGCGGGAGGGCCAACAACGAGCAGTACTTC